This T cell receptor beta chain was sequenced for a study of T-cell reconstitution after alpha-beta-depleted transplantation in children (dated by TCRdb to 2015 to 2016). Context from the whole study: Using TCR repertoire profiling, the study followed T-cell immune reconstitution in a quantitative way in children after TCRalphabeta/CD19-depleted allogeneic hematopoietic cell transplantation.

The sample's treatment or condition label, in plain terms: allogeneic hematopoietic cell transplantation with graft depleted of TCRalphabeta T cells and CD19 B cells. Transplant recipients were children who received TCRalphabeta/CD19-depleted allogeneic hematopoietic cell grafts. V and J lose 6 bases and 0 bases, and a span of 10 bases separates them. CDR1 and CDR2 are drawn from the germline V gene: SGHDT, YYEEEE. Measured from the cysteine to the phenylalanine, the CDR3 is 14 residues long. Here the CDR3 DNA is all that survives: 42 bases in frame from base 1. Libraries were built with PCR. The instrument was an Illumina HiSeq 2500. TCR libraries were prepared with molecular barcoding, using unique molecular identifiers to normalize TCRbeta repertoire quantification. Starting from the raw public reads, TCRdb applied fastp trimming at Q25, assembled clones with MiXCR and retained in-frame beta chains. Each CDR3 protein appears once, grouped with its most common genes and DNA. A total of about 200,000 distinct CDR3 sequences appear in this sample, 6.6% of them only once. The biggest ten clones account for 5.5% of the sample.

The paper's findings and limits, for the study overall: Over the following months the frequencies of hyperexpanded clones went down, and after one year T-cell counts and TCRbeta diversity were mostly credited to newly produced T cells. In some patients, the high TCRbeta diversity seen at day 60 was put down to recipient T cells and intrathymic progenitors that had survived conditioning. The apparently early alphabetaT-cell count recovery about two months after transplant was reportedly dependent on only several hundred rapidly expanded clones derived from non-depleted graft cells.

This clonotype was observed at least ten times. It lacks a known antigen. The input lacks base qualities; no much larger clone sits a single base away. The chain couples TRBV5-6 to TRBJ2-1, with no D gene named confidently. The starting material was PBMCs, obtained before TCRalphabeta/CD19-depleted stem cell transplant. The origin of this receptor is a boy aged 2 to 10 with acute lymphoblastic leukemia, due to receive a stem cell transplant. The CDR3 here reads CASTVVSSYNEQFF. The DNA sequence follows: TGTGCCAGCACAGTGGTGAGCTCCTACAATGAGCAGTTCTTC.